Below, 16 T cell receptor beta chains from the same sample are listed, as sequenced in a study of breast tumors, draining lymph nodes, adjacent tissues. TCRdb reprocessed the multiplex PCR reads with MiXCR, giving one entry per CDR3 protein. The sample shows around 100,000 distinct CDR3 sequences, 21% of them seen only once. The lymph nodes were axillary draining lymph nodes from breast cancer patients. Specimen: axillary lymph node tissue. The receptors originated from a female donor with breast cancer. Some clones in this sample may be carry-over from other donors' samples.

This clonotype was seen repeatedly, ten times or more. The CDR3 region has the DNA TGTGCCAGCAGCCCTGGCATGGACTACAATGAGCAGTTCTTC. Translation gives CASSPGMDYNEQFF. The chain combines TRBV7-9 with TRBJ2-1; D unclear. Trimming removed 5 bases from V and 3 bases from J, with 11 bases in between. The CDR3 is made up of 14 amino acids. Germline V gene lookup returns CDR1 SEHNR and CDR2 FQNEAQ (reference sequence).

As to this clonotype: A read error may explain this, as a much larger clone is one base away. J is TRBJ1-2 and V is TRBV11-2, with D unresolved. The CDR3 spans 14 residues. From germline, CDR1 is SGHAT and CDR2 FQNNGV. The CDR3: CAGSPATVLTGYTF. CDR3 nucleotide sequence: TGTGCCGGCAGCCCCGCCACAGTTCTTACGGGCTACACCTTC.

On this clonotype itself: This may come from a read error, since a much larger clone is one base off. This sequence joins TRBV5-4 and TRBJ2-1; 8 bases fit TRBD1. The germline V gene has CDR1 SGHNT and CDR2 YYREEE (reference sequence). The CDR3 is 15 residues long. CDR3 amino acids: CASSLAGQGYNEQSF. CDR3 DNA sequence: TGTGCCAGCAGCTTGGCTGGACAGGGTTACAATGAGCAGTCCTTC.

This clonotype showed up many times. The chain joins TRBV19 to TRBJ1-2, with 8 nucleotides matching TRBD1. The germline gives CDR1 LNHDA, CDR2 SQIVND (reference sequence). This CDR3 is built from 12 residues. J gave up 9 bases and V 4 bases, and 4 bases lay outside the gene matches. CDR3 amino acids: CASSTGGRSYTF. The CDR3 DNA reads TGTGCCAGTAGTACAGGGGGCAGGAGCTACACCTTC. Looking up the rest from reference TRBV19 and TRBJ1-2 gives the full variable domain: DGGITQSPKYLFRKEGQNVTLSCEQNLNHDAMYWYRQDPGQGLRLIYYSQIVNDFQKGDIAEGYSVSREKKESFPLTVTSAQKNPTAFYLCASSTGGRSYTFGSGTRLTVV.

The sample holds many counts of this clonotype. The gene calls are TRBV5-4 and TRBJ2-7; tentative D call: TRBD2 (6 bases). Germline values: CDR1 SGHNT, CDR2 YYREEE (reference sequence). The germline V and J ends were trimmed by 3 bases and 6 bases, with 22 bases remaining between them. The CDR3 spans 16 residues. The CDR3 bases are TGTGCCAGCAGCTGGGCCTTAGAGCGGAGGGAATCCGAGCAGTACTTC. It specifies CASSWALERRESEQYF.

This clonotype has ten or more counts. The V gene is TRBV6-5, the J gene TRBJ1-4; D unresolved. The CDR3 sequence is 15 residues long. Trimming left V 0 bases short and J 4 bases short, with 9 bases between. Germline V gives CDR1 MNHEY, CDR2 SVGAGI. CDR3 in amino acids: CASSYSIPYNEKLFF. In DNA form, the CDR3 reads TGTGCCAGCAGTTACTCGATTCCGTATAATGAAAAACTGTTTTTT.

This clonotype appeared many times. V usage is TRBV24-1 and J usage is TRBJ2-5; D might be TRBD2 (6 bases). V was cut by 4 bases and J by 3 bases, with 11 bases left in between. This CDR3 is built from 14 residues. CDR1 is KGHDR and CDR2 is SFDVKD in the germline V gene. CDR3 DNA sequence: TGTGCCACCAGTGACCCTAAGCGGGAAGAGACCCAGTACTTC. This gives the protein CATSDPKREETQYF.

The chain combines TRBV6-2 or TRBV6-3 with TRBJ2-2; unclear D gene. The CDR3 length is 14 residues. Germline-derived CDR1 and CDR2 are MNHEY and SVGEGT. Between the trimmed V and J ends, which lost 2 bases and 1 base, there was a span of 5 bases. The CDR3 region has the DNA TGTGCCAGCAGTTACGGTCGGAACACCGGGGAGCTGTTTTTT. It codes for CASSYGRNTGELFF.

The V call is TRBV11-2, the J call TRBJ2-1; D call uncertain. V was cut by 2 bases and J by 6 bases, with 11 bases left in between. Germline CDR1 SGHAT, CDR2 FQNNGV. The CDR3 runs to 14 residues. The CDR3 region is CASSLSNFFNEQFF. Written as DNA, the CDR3 is TGTGCCAGCAGCTTAAGTAACTTTTTCAATGAGCAGTTCTTC.

Many counts were recorded for this clonotype. V is TRBV7-2 and J is TRBJ2-3; TRBD2 is a possible D gene (6 bases). V lost 1 base and J 3 bases, leaving 26 bases between the germline ends. The CDR3 loop spans 20 amino acids. Looked up from germline, CDR1 is SGHTA and CDR2 is FQGNSA. Here the CDR3 DNA reads TGTGCCAGCAGCTTAGTCGCTTACGGCGGGGCTAAGGTGGGGACAGATACGCAGTATTTT. Translated, it gives CASSLVAYGGAKVGTDTQYF.

Of note for this clonotype: This clone may be a read error of a much larger clone one base away. V is TRBV19 and J is TRBJ2-1; D is unresolved. This CDR3 comprises 17 residues. Germline CDR1 reads LNHDA; CDR2 reads SQIVND (reference sequence). CDR3: CASSIVRRTLSFNEQFF. DNA for the CDR3: TGTGCCAGTAGTATAGTAAGGCGTACACTTTCCTTCAATGAGCAGTTCTTC.

On this clonotype: One base away lies a much larger clone, so this may be a sequencing read error. The J gene is TRBJ1-5, the V gene TRBV27; D might be TRBD1 (6 bases). Trimming shortened V by 10 bases and J by 2 bases, and 18 bases separated the two germline ends. CDR1 MNHEY and CDR2 SMNVEV come from the germline V gene (reference sequence). The CDR3 is made up of 15 amino acids. The CDR3 region has the DNA TGTGCCAACGGCACTGTGGGGGGCGGCAATCAGCCCCAGCATTTT. Its protein product is CANGTVGGGNQPQHF.

As regards this clonotype: With a much larger clone just one base away, this may be a read error. V gene TRBV5-1 combines with J gene TRBJ1-4; D not resolved. Germline CDR1 SGHRS, CDR2 YFSETQ. The CDR3 is made up of 16 amino acids. DNA of the CDR3: TGCGCCAGCACCTTGAGTCCGTCGGGCGTTCGTGAAAAACTGTTTTTT. It is translated as CASTLSPSGVREKLFF.

This clonotype has a handful of counts. The rearrangement joins TRBV3-1 to TRBJ2-3, with D perhaps assigned TRBD1 or TRBD2 (5 bases each). CDR1 is LGHDT, CDR2 YNNKEL, per germline (reference sequence). CDR3 length: 15 residues. Trimming cost V 5 bases and J 10 bases, with 22 bases left between them. The CDR3 loop is CASSDRGSSKGSQYF. In DNA, the CDR3 is TGTGCCAGCAGCGACCGGGGCAGTTCCAAGGGGTCGCAGTATTTT.

The chain uses TRBV3-1 and TRBJ1-1; maybe TRBD1 (5 bases). Germline CDR1 LGHDT, CDR2 YNNKEL (reference sequence). The V and J ends lost 0 bases and 6 bases respectively, with 8 bases between them. The CDR3 extends over 13 amino acids. The CDR3 region has the DNA TGTGCCAGCAGCCAAGAAGAAGGGGCTGAAGCTTTCTTT. This codes for CASSQEEGAEAFF.

Ten or more counts support this clonotype. V usage is TRBV15 and J usage is TRBJ1-2; D unresolved. Germline values: CDR1 LNHNV, CDR2 YYDKDF (reference sequence). The V end was cut by 5 bases, the J end by 6 bases, with 10 bases between. This CDR3 has 12 amino acids. The CDR3 bases are TGTGCCACCAGCGGCCAGTGGGATGGCTACACCTTC. This sequence encodes CATSGQWDGYTF.